The entry that follows covers one T cell receptor beta chain sequence. The antigen remains undetermined. This sample was included in a study of CD8+ T cells in alopecia areata. Study as a whole: Disease severity was quantified as SALT score of affected scalp area. Study outcomes and limitations: Tofacitinib significantly brought down scalp clonality and expanded CD8+ clones among top 100. Lesional tissue from the scalp (especially in alopecia totalis/universalis) showed higher clonality than normal scalp.

Sample treatment: oral pan-JAK inhibitor, 5-10 mg twice daily. Peripheral blood samples and lesional scalp punch biopsies were obtained from alopecia areata patients. RNA, once extracted, was reverse transcribed into cDNA for use as the sequencing template. Sequenced by immunoSEQ multiplex PCR; TCRdb stores in-frame clones only, minus some. The sample has some 170,000 clones; about three fifths are singletons. Material: CD4+ T cells sorted from blood, obtained at approximately week 60, from a patient treated with tofacitinib. The receptor's source is a human donor with alopecia areata.

For the CDR3, the DNA is TGTGCCATCAGTGAGAAGACTGGAGGTGGCTACACCTTC. Translated, it gives CAISEKTGGGYTF. The chain couples TRBV10-3 to TRBJ1-2; D call uncertain. Trimming removed 2 bases at V and 7 bases at J, with 11 bases between. This CDR3 spans 13 amino acids. Germline CDR1 is ENHRY and CDR2 is SYGVKD.